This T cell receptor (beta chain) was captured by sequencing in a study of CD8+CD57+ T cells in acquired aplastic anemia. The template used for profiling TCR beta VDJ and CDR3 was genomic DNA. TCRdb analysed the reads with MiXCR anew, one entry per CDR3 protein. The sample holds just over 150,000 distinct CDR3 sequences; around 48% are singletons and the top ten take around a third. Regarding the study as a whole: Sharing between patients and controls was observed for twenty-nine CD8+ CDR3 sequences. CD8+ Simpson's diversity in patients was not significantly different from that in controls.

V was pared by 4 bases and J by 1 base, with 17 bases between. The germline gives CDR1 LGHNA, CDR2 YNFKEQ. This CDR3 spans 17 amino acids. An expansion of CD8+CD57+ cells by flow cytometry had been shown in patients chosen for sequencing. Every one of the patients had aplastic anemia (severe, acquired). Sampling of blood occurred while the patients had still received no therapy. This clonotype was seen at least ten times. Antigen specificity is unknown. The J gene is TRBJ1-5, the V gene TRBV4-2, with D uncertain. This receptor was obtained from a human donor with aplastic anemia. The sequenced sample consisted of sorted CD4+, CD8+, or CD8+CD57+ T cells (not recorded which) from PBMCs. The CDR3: CASSPFEMRESNQPQHF. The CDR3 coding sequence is TGTGCCAGCAGCCCTTTCGAGATGCGGGAGAGCAATCAGCCCCAGCATTTT.